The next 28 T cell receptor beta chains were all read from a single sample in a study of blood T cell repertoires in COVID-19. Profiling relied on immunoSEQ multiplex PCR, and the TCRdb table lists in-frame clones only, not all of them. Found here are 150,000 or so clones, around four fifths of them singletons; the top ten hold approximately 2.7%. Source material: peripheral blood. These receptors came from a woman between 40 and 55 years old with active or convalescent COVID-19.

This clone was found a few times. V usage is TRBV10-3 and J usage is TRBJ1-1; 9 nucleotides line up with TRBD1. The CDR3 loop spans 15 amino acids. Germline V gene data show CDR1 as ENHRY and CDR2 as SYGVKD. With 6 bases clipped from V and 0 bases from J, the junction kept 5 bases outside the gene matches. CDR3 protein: CAIRGQGRMNTEAFF. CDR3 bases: TGTGCCATCAGGGGACAGGGCAGAATGAACACTGAAGCTTTCTTT.

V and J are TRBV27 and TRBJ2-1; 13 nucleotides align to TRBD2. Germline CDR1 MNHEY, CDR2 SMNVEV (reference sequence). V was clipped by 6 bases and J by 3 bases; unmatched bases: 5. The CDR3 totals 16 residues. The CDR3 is CASSLLAGGGYNEQFF. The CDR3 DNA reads TGTGCCAGCAGCCTACTAGCGGGGGGGGGCTACAATGAGCAGTTCTTC.

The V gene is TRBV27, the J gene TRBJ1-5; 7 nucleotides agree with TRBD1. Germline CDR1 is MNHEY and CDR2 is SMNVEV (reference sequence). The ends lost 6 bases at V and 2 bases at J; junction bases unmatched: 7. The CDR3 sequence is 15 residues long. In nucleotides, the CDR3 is TGTGCCAGCAGGTTACACAGGGGTGGCAATCAGCCCCAGCATTTT. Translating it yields CASRLHRGGNQPQHF.

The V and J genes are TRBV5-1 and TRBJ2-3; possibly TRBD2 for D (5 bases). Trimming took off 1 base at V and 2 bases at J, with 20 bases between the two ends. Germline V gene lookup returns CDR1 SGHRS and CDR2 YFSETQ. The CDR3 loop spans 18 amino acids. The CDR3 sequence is CASSLRRADPTYTDTQYF. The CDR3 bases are TGCGCCAGCAGCTTGCGGCGAGCGGACCCAACCTACACAGATACGCAGTATTTT.

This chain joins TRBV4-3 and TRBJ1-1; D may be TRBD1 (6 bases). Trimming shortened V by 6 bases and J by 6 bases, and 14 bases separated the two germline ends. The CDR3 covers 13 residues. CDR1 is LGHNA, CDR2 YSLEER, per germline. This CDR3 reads CASRFNRDAEAFF. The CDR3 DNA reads TGCGCCAGCAGGTTTAACAGGGACGCTGAAGCTTTCTTT.

Written as DNA, the CDR3 is TGCGCCAGCAGCTTGGCCGCGACACGTGGAAACCCAGGGAACACCGGGGAGCTGTTTTTT. It translates to CASSLAATRGNPGNTGELFF. This sequence joins TRBV5-1 and TRBJ2-2; no firm D call. This CDR3 contains 20 residues. Germline-derived CDR1 and CDR2 are SGHRS and YFSETQ. Trimming cost V 0 bases and J 1 base, with 22 bases left between them.

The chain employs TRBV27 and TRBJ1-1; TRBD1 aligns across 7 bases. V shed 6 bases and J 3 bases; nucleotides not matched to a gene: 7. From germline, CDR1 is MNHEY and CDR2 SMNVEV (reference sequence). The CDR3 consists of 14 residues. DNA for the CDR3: TGTGCCAGCAGAGCCAGACAGGGCCACACTGAAGCTTTCTTT. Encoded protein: CASRARQGHTEAFF.

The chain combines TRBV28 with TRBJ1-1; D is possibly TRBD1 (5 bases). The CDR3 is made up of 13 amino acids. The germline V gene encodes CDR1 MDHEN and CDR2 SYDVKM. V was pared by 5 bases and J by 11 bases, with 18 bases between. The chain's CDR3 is CASSQGGAFQAFF. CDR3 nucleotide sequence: TGTGCCAGCAGTCAGGGAGGGGCATTCCAGGCTTTCTTT.

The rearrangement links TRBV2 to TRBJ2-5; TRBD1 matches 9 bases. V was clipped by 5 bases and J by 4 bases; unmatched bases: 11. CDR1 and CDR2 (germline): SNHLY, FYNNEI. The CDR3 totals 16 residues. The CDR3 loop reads CASSRQTGGFGETQYF. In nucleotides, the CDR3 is TGTGCCAGCAGTCGCCAGACAGGGGGGTTCGGAGAGACCCAGTACTTC.

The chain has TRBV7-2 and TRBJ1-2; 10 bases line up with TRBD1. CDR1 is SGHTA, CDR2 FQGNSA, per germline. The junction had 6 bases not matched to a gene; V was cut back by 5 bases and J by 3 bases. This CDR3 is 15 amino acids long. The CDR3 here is CASSGRDRGDYGYTF. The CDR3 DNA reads TGTGCCAGCAGCGGTCGGGACAGGGGTGACTATGGCTACACCTTC.

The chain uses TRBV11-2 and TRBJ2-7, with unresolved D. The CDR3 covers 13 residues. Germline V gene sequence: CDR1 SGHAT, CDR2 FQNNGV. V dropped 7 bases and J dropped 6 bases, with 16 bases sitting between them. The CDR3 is CASNPSAVGEQYF. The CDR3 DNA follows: TGTGCCAGCAACCCTTCCGCGGTCGGCGAGCAGTACTTC. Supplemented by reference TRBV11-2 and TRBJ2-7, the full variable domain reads EAGVAQSPRYKIIEKRQSVAFWCNPISGHATLYWYQQILGQGPKLLIQFQNNGVVDDSQLPKDRFSAERLKGVDSTLKIQPAKLEDSAVYLCASNPSAVGEQYFGPGTRLTVT.

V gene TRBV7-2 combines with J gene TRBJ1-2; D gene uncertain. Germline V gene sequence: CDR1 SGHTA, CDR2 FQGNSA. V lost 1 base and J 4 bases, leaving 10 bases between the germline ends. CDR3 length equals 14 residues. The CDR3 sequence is CASSLGSGPYGYTF. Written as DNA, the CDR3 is TGTGCCAGCAGCTTAGGATCAGGTCCCTATGGCTACACCTTC.

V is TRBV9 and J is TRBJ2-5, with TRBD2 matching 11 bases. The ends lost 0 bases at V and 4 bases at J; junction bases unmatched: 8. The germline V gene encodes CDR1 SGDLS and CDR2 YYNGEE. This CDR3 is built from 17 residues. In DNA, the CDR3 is TGTGCCAGCAGCGTAGGGCTAGCGGGGGGCGAGGTAGAGACCCAGTACTTC. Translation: CASSVGLAGGEVETQYF.

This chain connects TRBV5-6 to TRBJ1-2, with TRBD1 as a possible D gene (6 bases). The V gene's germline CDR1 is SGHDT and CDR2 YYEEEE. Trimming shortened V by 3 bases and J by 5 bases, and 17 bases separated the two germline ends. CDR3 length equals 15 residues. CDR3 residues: CASSSRWDNRYGYTF. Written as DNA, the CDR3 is TGTGCCAGCAGCTCAAGATGGGACAATCGATATGGCTACACCTTC.

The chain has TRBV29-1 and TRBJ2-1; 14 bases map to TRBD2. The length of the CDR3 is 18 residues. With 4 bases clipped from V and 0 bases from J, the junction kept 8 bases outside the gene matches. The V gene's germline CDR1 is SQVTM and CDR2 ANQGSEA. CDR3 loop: CSVVGTSGRGGSYNEQFF. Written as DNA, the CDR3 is TGCAGCGTTGTCGGGACTAGCGGGAGAGGGGGCTCCTACAATGAGCAGTTCTTC.

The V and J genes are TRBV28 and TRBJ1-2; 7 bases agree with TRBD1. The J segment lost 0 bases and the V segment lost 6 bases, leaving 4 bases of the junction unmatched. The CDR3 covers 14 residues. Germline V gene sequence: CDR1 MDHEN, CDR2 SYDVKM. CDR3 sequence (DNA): TGTGCCAGCAGCCCCGGGACAGCTAACTATGGCTACACCTTC. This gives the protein CASSPGTANYGYTF.

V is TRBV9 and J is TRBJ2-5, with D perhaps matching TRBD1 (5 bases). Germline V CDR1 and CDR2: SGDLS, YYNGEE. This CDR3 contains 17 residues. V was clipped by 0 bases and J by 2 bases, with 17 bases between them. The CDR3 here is CASSVGGSWGGQETQYF. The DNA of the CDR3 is TGTGCCAGCAGCGTAGGAGGATCATGGGGCGGACAAGAGACCCAGTACTTC.

The CDR3 region is CASSQGQVHGAFF. CDR3 DNA: TGTGCCAGCAGCCAGGGACAGGTGCATGGAGCTTTCTTT. The chain links TRBV11-2 to TRBJ1-1, with 8 positions matching TRBD1. The germline gives CDR1 SGHAT, CDR2 FQNNGV. V lost 5 bases, J lost 10 bases, and 9 bases stayed unmatched. The CDR3 sequence is 13 residues long.

The CDR3 reads CASKPRARNGYTF. The CDR3 DNA reads as TGTGCCAGCAAACCGAGGGCTCGGAATGGCTACACCTTC. The V call is TRBV27, the J call TRBJ1-2; no definite D call. The CDR3 has 13 amino acids. V lost 7 bases and J 6 bases, leaving 15 bases between the germline ends. Germline V gene sequence: CDR1 MNHEY, CDR2 SMNVEV (reference sequence).

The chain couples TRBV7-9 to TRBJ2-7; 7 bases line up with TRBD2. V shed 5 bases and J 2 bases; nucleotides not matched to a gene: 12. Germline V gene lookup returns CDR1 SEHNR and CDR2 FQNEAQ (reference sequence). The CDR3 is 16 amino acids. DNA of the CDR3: TGTGCCAGCAGCCTCCCCGTAGCGGGCCACCCCTACGAGCAGTACTTC. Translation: CASSLPVAGHPYEQYF.

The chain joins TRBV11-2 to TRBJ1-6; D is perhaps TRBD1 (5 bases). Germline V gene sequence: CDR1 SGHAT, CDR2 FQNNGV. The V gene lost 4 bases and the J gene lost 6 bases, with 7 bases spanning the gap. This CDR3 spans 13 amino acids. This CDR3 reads CASSWGGNSPLHF. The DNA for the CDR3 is TGTGCCAGCAGCTGGGGCGGTAATTCACCCCTCCACTTT. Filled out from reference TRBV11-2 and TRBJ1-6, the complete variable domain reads EAGVAQSPRYKIIEKRQSVAFWCNPISGHATLYWYQQILGQGPKLLIQFQNNGVVDDSQLPKDRFSAERLKGVDSTLKIQPAKLEDSAVYLCASSWGGNSPLHFGNGTRLTVT.

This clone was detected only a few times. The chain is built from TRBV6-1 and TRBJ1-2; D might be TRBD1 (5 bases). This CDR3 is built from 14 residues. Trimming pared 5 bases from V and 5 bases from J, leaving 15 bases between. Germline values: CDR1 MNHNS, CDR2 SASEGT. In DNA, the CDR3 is TGTGCCAGCAGTCACGGGGGGGAAAGATATGGCTACACCTTC. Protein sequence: CASSHGGERYGYTF.

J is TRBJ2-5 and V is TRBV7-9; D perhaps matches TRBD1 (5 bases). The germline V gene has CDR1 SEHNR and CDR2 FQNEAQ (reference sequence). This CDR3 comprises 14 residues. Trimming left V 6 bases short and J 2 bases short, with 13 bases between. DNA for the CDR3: TGTGCCAGCAGTAAAGACAGTTTACAAGAGACCCAGTACTTC. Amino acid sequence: CASSKDSLQETQYF.

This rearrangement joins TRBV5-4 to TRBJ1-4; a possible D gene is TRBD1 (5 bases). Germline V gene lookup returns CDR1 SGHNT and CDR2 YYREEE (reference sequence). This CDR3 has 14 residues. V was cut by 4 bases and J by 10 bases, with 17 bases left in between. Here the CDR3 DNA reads TGTGCCAGCAGCCCTGGGGGGGGGTACGGAAAACTGTTTTTT. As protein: CASSPGGGYGKLFF.

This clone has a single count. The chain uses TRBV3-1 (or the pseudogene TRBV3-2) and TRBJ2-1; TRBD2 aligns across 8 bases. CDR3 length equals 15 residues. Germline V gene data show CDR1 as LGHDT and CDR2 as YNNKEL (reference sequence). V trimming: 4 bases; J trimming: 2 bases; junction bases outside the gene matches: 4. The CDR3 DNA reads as TGTGCCAGCAGCCGCGGGGGGCCCGCCTACAATGAGCAGTTCTTC. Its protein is CASSRGGPAYNEQFF.

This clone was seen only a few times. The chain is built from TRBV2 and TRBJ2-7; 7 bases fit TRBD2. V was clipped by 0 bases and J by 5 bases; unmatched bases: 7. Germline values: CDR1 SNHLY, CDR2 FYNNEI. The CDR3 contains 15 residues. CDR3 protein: CASSEALGGYDEQYF. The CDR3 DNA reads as TGTGCCAGCAGTGAAGCGCTGGGGGGGTACGACGAGCAGTACTTC.

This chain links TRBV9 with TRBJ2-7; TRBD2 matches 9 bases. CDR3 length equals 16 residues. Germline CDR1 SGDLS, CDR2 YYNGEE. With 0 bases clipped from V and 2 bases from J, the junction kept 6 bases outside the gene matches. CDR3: CASSVEAGGDTYEQYF. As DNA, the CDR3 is TGTGCCAGCAGCGTAGAGGCGGGGGGGGACACCTACGAGCAGTACTTC. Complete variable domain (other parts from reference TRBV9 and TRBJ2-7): DSGVTQTPKHLITATGQRVTLRCSPRSGDLSVYWYQQSLDQGLQFLIQYYNGEERAKGNILERFSAQQFPDLHSELNLSSLELGDSALYFCASSVEAGGDTYEQYFGPGTRLTVT.

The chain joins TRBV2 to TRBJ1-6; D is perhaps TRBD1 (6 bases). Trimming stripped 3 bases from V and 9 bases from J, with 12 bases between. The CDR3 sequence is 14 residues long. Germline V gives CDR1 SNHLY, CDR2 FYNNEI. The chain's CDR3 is CASSENREFSPLHF. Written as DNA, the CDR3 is TGTGCCAGCAGTGAGAACAGGGAGTTTTCACCCCTCCACTTT.